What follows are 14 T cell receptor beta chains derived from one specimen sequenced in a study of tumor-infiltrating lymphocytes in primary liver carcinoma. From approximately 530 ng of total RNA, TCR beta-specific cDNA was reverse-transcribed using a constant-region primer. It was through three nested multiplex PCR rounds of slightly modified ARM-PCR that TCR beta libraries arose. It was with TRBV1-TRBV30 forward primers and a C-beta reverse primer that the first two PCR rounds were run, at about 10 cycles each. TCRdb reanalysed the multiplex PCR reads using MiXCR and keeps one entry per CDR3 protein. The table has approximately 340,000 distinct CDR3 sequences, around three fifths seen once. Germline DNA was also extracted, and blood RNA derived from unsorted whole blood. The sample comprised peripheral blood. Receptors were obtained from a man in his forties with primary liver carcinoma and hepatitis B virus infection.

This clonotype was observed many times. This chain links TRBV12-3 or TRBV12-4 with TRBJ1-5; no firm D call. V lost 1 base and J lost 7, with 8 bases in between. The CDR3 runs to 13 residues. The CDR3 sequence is CASSLGQRQPQHF. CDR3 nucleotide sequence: TGTGCCAGCAGTTTAGGGCAGAGGCAGCCCCAGCATTTT.

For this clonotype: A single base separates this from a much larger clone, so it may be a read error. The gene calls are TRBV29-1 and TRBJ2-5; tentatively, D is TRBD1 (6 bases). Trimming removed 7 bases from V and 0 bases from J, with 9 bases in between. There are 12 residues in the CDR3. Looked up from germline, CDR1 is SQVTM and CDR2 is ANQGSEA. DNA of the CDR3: TGCAGCGGGAAGGGGGACCAAGAGACCCAGTACTTC. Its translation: CSGKGDQETQYF.

CDR3 in DNA: TGTGCCAGCATTAGATTTGGGGCCAACGTCCTGACTTTC. Its translation is CASIRFGANVLTF. The V gene is TRBV5-5, the J gene TRBJ2-6, with D uncertain. Germline values: CDR1 SGHKS, CDR2 YYEKEE (reference sequence). V shed 6 bases and J shed 3 bases, with 7 bases lying between them. This CDR3 is built from 13 residues. Complete variable domain (other parts from reference TRBV5-5 and TRBJ2-6): DAGVTQSPTHLIKTRGQQVTLRCSPISGHKSVSWYQQVLGQGPQFIFQYYEKEERGRGNFPDRFSARQFPNYSSELNVNALLLGDSALYLCASIRFGANVLTFGAGSRLTVL.

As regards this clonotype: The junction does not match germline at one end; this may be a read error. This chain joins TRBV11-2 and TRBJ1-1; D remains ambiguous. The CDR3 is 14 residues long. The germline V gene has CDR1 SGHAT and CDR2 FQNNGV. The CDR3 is CTSSFSGLGSEAFF. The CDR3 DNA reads TGTACCAGTAGCTTTTCCGGCTTAGGCAGTGAAGCTTTCTTT.

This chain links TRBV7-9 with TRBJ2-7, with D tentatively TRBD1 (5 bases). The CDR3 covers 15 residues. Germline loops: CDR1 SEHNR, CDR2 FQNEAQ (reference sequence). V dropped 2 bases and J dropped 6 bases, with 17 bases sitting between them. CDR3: CASSLFTERQGEQYF. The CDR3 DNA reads TGTGCCAGCAGCTTATTTACAGAACGGCAGGGCGAGCAGTACTTC. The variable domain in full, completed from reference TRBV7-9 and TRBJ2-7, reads DTGVSQNPRHKITKRGQNVTFRCDPISEHNRLYWYRQTLGQGPEFLTYFQNEAQLEKSRLLSDRFSAERPKGSFSTLEIQRTEQGDSAMYLCASSLFTERQGEQYFGPGTRLTVT.

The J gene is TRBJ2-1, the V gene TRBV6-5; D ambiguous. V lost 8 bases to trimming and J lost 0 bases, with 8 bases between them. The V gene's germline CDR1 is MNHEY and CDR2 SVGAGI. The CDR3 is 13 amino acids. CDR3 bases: TGTGCCAGCCAATTTAGCTCCTACAATGAGCAGTTCTTC. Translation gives CASQFSSYNEQFF.

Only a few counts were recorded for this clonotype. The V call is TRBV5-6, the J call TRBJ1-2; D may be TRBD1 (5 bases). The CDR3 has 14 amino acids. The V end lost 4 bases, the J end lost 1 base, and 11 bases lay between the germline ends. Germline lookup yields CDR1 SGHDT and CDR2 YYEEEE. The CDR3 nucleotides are TGTGCCAGCAGCCTGTGGGGGTTTAACTATGGCTACACCTTC. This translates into CASSLWGFNYGYTF.

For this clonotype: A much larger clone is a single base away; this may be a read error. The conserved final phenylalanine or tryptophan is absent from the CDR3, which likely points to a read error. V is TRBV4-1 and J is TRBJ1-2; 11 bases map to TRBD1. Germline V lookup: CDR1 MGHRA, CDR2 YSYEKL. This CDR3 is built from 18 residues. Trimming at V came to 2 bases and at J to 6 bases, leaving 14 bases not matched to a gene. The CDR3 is CASSQLTGASDRGHGYTS. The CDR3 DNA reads TGCGCCAGCAGCCAACTAACTGGGGCTTCGGACAGGGGGCATGGCTACACCTCC.

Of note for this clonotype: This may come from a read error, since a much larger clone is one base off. The CDR3 region has the DNA TGTGCCATCAGTGTTGGGACAGGTGGTTTTGTCGGCGAGCAGTACTTC. Amino acids: CAISVGTGGFVGEQYF. The J gene is TRBJ2-7, the V gene TRBV10-3; 8 bases align to TRBD1. The germline V gene has CDR1 ENHRY and CDR2 SYGVKD. The V and J ends lost 4 bases and 6 bases, in that order; junction bases with no gene match: 14. The CDR3 contains 16 residues.

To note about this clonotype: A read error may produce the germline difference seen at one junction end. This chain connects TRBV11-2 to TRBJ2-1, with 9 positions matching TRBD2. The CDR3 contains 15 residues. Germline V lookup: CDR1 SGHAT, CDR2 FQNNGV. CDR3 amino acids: CASRSFTSGSRSMVF. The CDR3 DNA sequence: TGTGCCAGCAGATCCTTCACTAGCGGGTCCCGCAGCATGGTCTTC.

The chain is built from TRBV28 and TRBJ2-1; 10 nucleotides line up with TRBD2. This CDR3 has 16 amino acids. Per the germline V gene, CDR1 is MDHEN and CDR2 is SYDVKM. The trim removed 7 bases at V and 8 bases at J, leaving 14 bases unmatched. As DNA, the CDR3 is TGTGCCAGCACCCCGAAGCGGGAGGGCCATATAGATGAGCAGTTCTTC. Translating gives CASTPKREGHIDEQFF.

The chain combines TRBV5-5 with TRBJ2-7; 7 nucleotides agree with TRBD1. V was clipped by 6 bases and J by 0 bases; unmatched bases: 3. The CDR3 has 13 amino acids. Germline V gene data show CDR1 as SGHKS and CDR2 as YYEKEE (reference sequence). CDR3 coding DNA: TGTGCCAGCATCCGGGACAGCTCCTACGAGCAGTACTTC. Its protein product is CASIRDSSYEQYF.

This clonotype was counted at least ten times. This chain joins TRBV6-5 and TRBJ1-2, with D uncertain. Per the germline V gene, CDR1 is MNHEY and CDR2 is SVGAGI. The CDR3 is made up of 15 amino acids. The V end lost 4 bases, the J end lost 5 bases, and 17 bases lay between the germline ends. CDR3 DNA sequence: TGTGCCAGCAGTTTGGTCCGAGGCGATTCTTATGGCTACACCTTC. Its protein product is CASSLVRGDSYGYTF.

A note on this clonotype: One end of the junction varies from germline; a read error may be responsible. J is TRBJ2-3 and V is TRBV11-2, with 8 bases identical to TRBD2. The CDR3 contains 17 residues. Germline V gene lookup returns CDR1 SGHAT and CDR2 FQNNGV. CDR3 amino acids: CVSSLHPGGGKSDTQYF. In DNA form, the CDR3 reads TGTGTCAGCAGCTTACACCCAGGCGGGGGGAAATCAGATACGCAGTATTTT.